These 17 T cell receptor beta chains originate from one sample sequenced in a study of shared clonotypes between healthy human individuals. The method was immunoSEQ multiplex PCR; TCRdb's version includes in-frame clones alone and lacks a portion of them. Among over 2 million clones listed, about nine tenths were seen once. Specimen: naive CD4+ T cells from PBMCs. The subset denotes: CD45RA+ positively selected. The receptors shown here come from a man aged 18 to 30 in good health. Some clones in this sample may be carry-over from other donors' samples.

V gene TRBV7-9 combines with J gene TRBJ2-6, with D possibly being TRBD1 (6 bases). CDR1 is SEHNR and CDR2 is FQNEAQ in the germline V gene (reference sequence). V gave up 7 bases and J gave up 0 bases, with 13 bases separating them. This CDR3 is built from 16 residues. CDR3 in amino acids: CASTHRVRSGANVLTF. The CDR3 region has the DNA TGTGCCAGCACTCACAGGGTCCGCTCTGGGGCCAACGTCCTGACTTTC.

J is TRBJ2-2 and V is TRBV2, with 9 positions matching TRBD1. The V gene's germline CDR1 is SNHLY and CDR2 FYNNEI. J was trimmed by 4 bases and V by 4 bases; bases with no gene match: 7. CDR3 length: 16 amino acids. The CDR3 sequence is CASSAFGTGFTGELFF. In nucleotides, the CDR3 is TGTGCCAGCAGTGCCTTTGGGACAGGGTTCACCGGGGAGCTGTTTTTT.

The chain recombines TRBV6-6 with TRBJ1-2; 7 nucleotides match TRBD1. The J segment lost 6 bases and the V segment lost 5 bases, leaving 3 bases of the junction unmatched. CDR1 is MNHNY and CDR2 is SVGAGI in the germline V gene (reference sequence). The CDR3 has 12 amino acids. The CDR3 reads CASSHRGDGYTF. The CDR3 nucleotides are TGTGCCAGCAGTCACAGGGGAGATGGCTACACCTTC.

V gene TRBV5-6 combines with J gene TRBJ1-1; no clear D gene. Per the germline V gene, CDR1 is SGHDT and CDR2 is YYEEEE. The CDR3 contains 11 residues. The V gene lost 0 bases and the J gene lost 6 bases, with 3 bases spanning the gap. The CDR3 region has the DNA TGTGCCAGCAGCTTGGAGTCTGAAGCTTTCTTT. This sequence encodes CASSLESEAFF. Based on the CDR3 plus reference TRBV5-6 and TRBJ1-1, the full variable domain is DAGVTQSPTHLIKTRGQQVTLRCSPKSGHDTVSWYQQALGQGPQFIFQYYEEEERQRGNFPDRFSGHQFPNYSSELNVNALLLGDSALYLCASSLESEAFFGQGTRLTVV.

This chain uses TRBV18 with TRBJ1-1, with D hard to call. V lost 3 bases and J 1 base, leaving 9 bases between the germline ends. Germline V gives CDR1 KGHSH, CDR2 LQKENI. This CDR3 has 14 amino acids. DNA of the CDR3: TGTGCCAGCTCACCGGATACAAAGAACACTGAAGCTTTCTTT. Protein sequence: CASSPDTKNTEAFF. The entire variable domain, with the rest obtained from reference TRBV18 and TRBJ1-1, is as follows: NAGVMQNPRHLVRRRGQEARLRCSPMKGHSHVYWYRQLPEEGLKFMVYLQKENIIDESGMPKERFSAEFPKEGPSILRIQQVVRGDSAAYFCASSPDTKNTEAFFGQGTRLTVV.

The chain uses TRBV27 and TRBJ1-5, with D uncertain. CDR1 and CDR2 (germline): MNHEY, SMNVEV (reference sequence). Trimming took 5 bases from V and 3 from J, leaving 14 bases between them. The CDR3 loop spans 15 amino acids. The CDR3 loop reads CASSRSPKANQPQHF. CDR3 nucleotide sequence: TGTGCCAGCAGTCGCTCACCCAAGGCCAATCAGCCCCAGCATTTT.

The J gene is TRBJ2-2, the V gene TRBV5-1; D not certain. The germline CDR1 and CDR2 sequences are SGHRS and YFSETQ. The CDR3 runs to 15 residues. V lost 0 bases, J lost 6 bases, and 12 bases lay in between. The CDR3 spells CASSLGHLSPGELFF. The CDR3 bases are TGCGCCAGCAGCTTGGGGCACCTATCTCCCGGGGAGCTGTTTTTT.

The rearrangement joins TRBV18 to TRBJ2-7, with D possibly being TRBD1 or TRBD2 (7 bases each). CDR1 and CDR2 (germline): KGHSH, LQKENI. The CDR3 is made up of 14 amino acids. Trimming took 6 bases from V and 6 from J, leaving 18 bases between them. CDR3 nucleotides: TGTGCCAGCTCCCAGGCAGGGGGGGGTGTCGAGCAGTACTTC. It specifies CASSQAGGGVEQYF.

Notes on this clone: At the DNA level, this CDR3 is encoded by other sequences in the same sample as well. The chain couples TRBV5-1 to TRBJ2-5; a possible D gene is TRBD2 (6 bases). CDR1 SGHRS and CDR2 YFSETQ come from the germline V gene. The CDR3 has 14 amino acids. Trimming took 3 bases from V and 3 from J, leaving 12 bases between them. The CDR3 here is CASSSTGTEETQYF. The CDR3 DNA reads as TGCGCCAGCAGCTCGACCGGGACTGAAGAGACCCAGTACTTC. Filled out from reference TRBV5-1 and TRBJ2-5, the complete variable domain reads KAGVTQTPRYLIKTRGQQVTLSCSPISGHRSVSWYQQTPGQGLQFLFEYFSETQRNKGNFPGRFSGRQFSNSRSEMNVSTLELGDSALYLCASSSTGTEETQYFGPGTRLLVL.

This chain links TRBV5-1 with TRBJ1-5; no definite D call. The CDR3 runs to 15 residues. Looked up from germline, CDR1 is SGHRS and CDR2 is YFSETQ. Trimming pared 0 bases from V and 2 bases from J, leaving 9 bases between. The CDR3 sequence: CASSLEPQGNQPQHF. For the CDR3, the DNA is TGCGCCAGCAGCTTGGAACCGCAGGGCAATCAGCCCCAGCATTTT.

This clone was observed a few times. The chain employs TRBV6-1 and TRBJ2-7; 10 nucleotides align to TRBD1. This CDR3 comprises 15 residues. V lost 6 bases, J lost 6 bases, and 11 bases stayed unmatched. Germline CDR1 and CDR2: MNHNS and SASEGT. The chain's CDR3 is CASSETGTGALEQYF. In DNA form, the CDR3 reads TGTGCCAGCAGCGAAACCGGGACAGGGGCCCTCGAGCAGTACTTC.

As to this clone: The sample has other DNA sequences that encode this CDR3 too. The rearrangement joins TRBV6-1 to TRBJ2-5, with 8 bases lining up with TRBD1. This CDR3 comprises 13 residues. Germline assignment: CDR1 MNHNS and CDR2 SASEGT. V was pared by 5 bases and J by 3 bases, with 2 bases of the junction left unmatched. CDR3 amino acids: CASSPDREETQYF. The CDR3 nucleotides are TGTGCCAGCAGTCCGGACAGGGAAGAGACCCAGTACTTC.

The chain couples TRBV30 to TRBJ2-1, with TRBD2 identical over 11 bases. V shed 2 bases, J shed 7 bases, and the junction held 10 bases outside the gene matches. Germline V gene lookup returns CDR1 GTSNPN and CDR2 SVGIG (reference sequence). This CDR3 region has 16 residues. The CDR3 is CAWSKPGLAARNEQFF. CDR3 coding DNA: TGTGCCTGGAGTAAACCGGGACTAGCGGCCCGGAATGAGCAGTTCTTC.

This clone has just a few counts. The chain joins TRBV11-3 to TRBJ1-1; D not certain. The CDR3 loop spans 13 amino acids. Trimming took off 3 bases at V and 3 bases at J, with 8 bases between the two ends. Per the germline V gene, CDR1 is SGHNT and CDR2 is YENEEA. The CDR3 loop is CASSFTGYTEAFF. The CDR3 DNA is TGTGCCAGCAGCTTTACTGGGTACACTGAAGCTTTCTTT.

The table lists this clone with a count of one. The J gene is TRBJ1-3, the V gene TRBV18; 10 bases match TRBD1. Germline CDR1 reads KGHSH; CDR2 reads LQKENI. The CDR3 length is 17 residues. Germline trimming cut 3 bases from V and 0 bases from J; bases unmatched to any gene: 5. The CDR3 sequence is CASSPPGQGISGNTIYF. The CDR3 nucleotides read TGTGCCAGCTCACCCCCGGGACAGGGGATCTCTGGAAACACCATATATTTT.

This clone has more than one count but fewer than ten. The V and J genes are TRBV2 and TRBJ1-4; D may be TRBD1 (6 bases). V was clipped by 5 bases and J by 4 bases, with 11 bases between them. The CDR3 loop spans 14 amino acids. Germline V gene lookup returns CDR1 SNHLY and CDR2 FYNNEI. CDR3: CASSIRGGNEKLFF. The CDR3 nucleotides read TGTGCCAGCAGTATCAGGGGAGGTAATGAAAAACTGTTTTTT.

The chain carries TRBV2 and TRBJ2-5; 9 bases align to TRBD2. Germline V gene sequence: CDR1 SNHLY, CDR2 FYNNEI. This CDR3 spans 15 amino acids. Germline trimming cut 6 bases from V and 2 bases from J; bases unmatched to any gene: 7. The CDR3 spells CASRPGLARQETQYF. The DNA for the CDR3 is TGTGCCAGCAGGCCCGGACTAGCGAGACAAGAGACCCAGTACTTC.